The rows below give T cell receptor beta chains drawn from one sample of a study of glioma-infiltrating T cells after dendritic cell vaccination. Method: immunoSEQ multiplex PCR; TCRdb's copy keeps in-frame clones and lacks some. Here the sample spans approximately 110,000 clones, 90% being singletons. The sequences come from blood, collected after dendritic cell vaccination. These TCRs come from a human donor with glioblastoma. Both conserved end residues are part of each CDR3. Fields, in order: D gene, V gene, J gene, clone size, CDR3 DNA, CDR3 protein. A D gene is named only where the DNA matches it firmly. Only part of the rows carry a size: once, few, many, or a class if the clone is expanded.

D gene: TRBD1; V gene: TRBV27; J gene: TRBJ1-5; clone size: once; CDR3 DNA: TGTGCCAGCAGTCCCCGGGACAGTAATCAGCCCCAGCATTTT; CDR3 protein: CASSPRDSNQPQHF
D gene: .; V gene: TRBV5-1; J gene: TRBJ2-7; clone size: .; CDR3 DNA: TGCGCCAGCAGCTTGGTGTCAGGATCCTACGAGCAGTACTTC; CDR3 protein: CASSLVSGSYEQYF
D gene: .; V gene: TRBV28; J gene: TRBJ2-3; clone size: once; CDR3 DNA: TGTGCCAGCAGTCCTCCCGGACTATCGTCTTCGTTCGGTACGCAGTATTTT; CDR3 protein: CASSPPGLSSSFGTQYF
D gene: .; V gene: TRBV28; J gene: TRBJ2-7; clone size: .; CDR3 DNA: TGTGCCAGCAGTTTTCCCGGGGTGGGGGAGCAGTACTTC; CDR3 protein: CASSFPGVGEQYF
D gene: .; V gene: TRBV5-8; J gene: TRBJ2-5; clone size: once; CDR3 DNA: TGTGCCAGCAGCTTGGAGGTTAATCAGGGAATGGAGACCCAGTACTTC; CDR3 protein: CASSLEVNQGMETQYF
D gene: TRBD2; V gene: TRBV10-1; J gene: TRBJ2-1; clone size: .; CDR3 DNA: TGCGCCAGCAGTGCCAGCGGGGGATACAATGAGCAGTTCTTC; CDR3 protein: CASSASGGYNEQFF
D gene: .; V gene: TRBV7-5; J gene: TRBJ2-1; clone size: .; CDR3 DNA: TGTGCCAGAAGCTTAGTTTTCCAGCGCCCTAAAAGGTGCAATGAGCAGTTCTTC; CDR3 protein: CARSLVFQRPKRCNEQFF
D gene: TRBD1; V gene: TRBV4-2; J gene: TRBJ2-2; clone size: .; CDR3 DNA: TGTGCCAGCAGCCAAGATGAGATCAGGGGGATAAACACCGGGGAGCTGTTTTTT; CDR3 protein: CASSQDEIRGINTGELFF
D gene: .; V gene: TRBV5-4; J gene: TRBJ2-2; clone size: .; CDR3 DNA: TGTGCCAGCAGCTTGCCAGGGGCCGGCGGGGAGCTGTTTTTT; CDR3 protein: CASSLPGAGGELFF
D gene: .; V gene: TRBV5-1; J gene: TRBJ1-1; clone size: .; CDR3 DNA: TGCGCCAGCACCTCCAAGGACAAGGAAGCTTTCTTT; CDR3 protein: CASTSKDKEAFF
D gene: .; V gene: TRBV2; J gene: TRBJ2-3; clone size: .; CDR3 DNA: TGTGCCAGCAGTCCTACAGGGATGGGTACGCAGTATTTT; CDR3 protein: CASSPTGMGTQYF
D gene: .; V gene: TRBV29-1; J gene: TRBJ2-2; clone size: .; CDR3 DNA: TGCAGCGGGCGGGACCTCGCCGACACCGGGGAGCTGTTTTTT; CDR3 protein: CSGRDLADTGELFF
D gene: .; V gene: TRBV5-6; J gene: TRBJ2-5; clone size: .; CDR3 DNA: TGTGCCAAAAAAGACAGCTCAGGGGAGACCCAGTACTTC; CDR3 protein: CAKKDSSGETQYF
D gene: TRBD1; V gene: TRBV19; J gene: TRBJ1-1; clone size: .; CDR3 DNA: TGTGCCAGTAGTATAGGGCCGGGACAGGGAGGTACTGAAGCTTTCTTT; CDR3 protein: CASSIGPGQGGTEAFF
D gene: .; V gene: TRBV29-1; J gene: TRBJ1-2; clone size: .; CDR3 DNA: TGCAGCGTTGTAGGTGTGGAGCAGTCTAACTATGGCTACACCTTC; CDR3 protein: CSVVGVEQSNYGYTF
D gene: .; V gene: TRBV18; J gene: TRBJ2-7; clone size: .; CDR3 DNA: TGTGCCAGCTCACCAAGTGGTCTTGGAGGATCCGAGCAGTACTTC; CDR3 protein: CASSPSGLGGSEQYF
D gene: TRBD1; V gene: TRBV14; J gene: TRBJ2-2; clone size: .; CDR3 DNA: TGTGCCAGCAGCCTCTCTGGGACAGTGAACACCGGGGAGCTGTTTTTT; CDR3 protein: CASSLSGTVNTGELFF
D gene: .; V gene: TRBV2; J gene: TRBJ2-7; clone size: .; CDR3 DNA: TGTGCCAGCAGGTCCGGGGTTGCGGGGTCATACGAGCAGTACTTC; CDR3 protein: CASRSGVAGSYEQYF
D gene: .; V gene: TRBV30; J gene: TRBJ2-3; clone size: .; CDR3 DNA: TGTGCCTGGAGTGTAGGTGGCGGGCATAGCACAGATACGCAGTATTTT; CDR3 protein: CAWSVGGGHSTDTQYF
D gene: .; V gene: TRBV5-1; J gene: TRBJ1-5; clone size: .; CDR3 DNA: TGCGCCAGCAGCCCACAGGGACGAAATCAGCCCCAGCATTTT; CDR3 protein: CASSPQGRNQPQHF
D gene: .; V gene: TRBV11-3; J gene: TRBJ2-2; clone size: .; CDR3 DNA: TGTGCCAGCAGCACCAGCGCGGCCACCGGGGAGCTGTTTTTT; CDR3 protein: CASSTSAATGELFF
D gene: TRBD2; V gene: TRBV11-2; J gene: TRBJ2-7; clone size: .; CDR3 DNA: TGTGCCAGCAGCCCCCTGGGACTAGCGGGACGCTCCTACGAGCAGTACTTC; CDR3 protein: CASSPLGLAGRSYEQYF
D gene: TRBD1; V gene: TRBV5-4; J gene: TRBJ1-1; clone size: .; CDR3 DNA: TGTGCCAGCAGCGGGGGGGACAGGGAGGAAACTGAAGCTTTCTTT; CDR3 protein: CASSGGDREETEAFF
D gene: .; V gene: TRBV29-1; J gene: TRBJ1-5; clone size: few; CDR3 DNA: TGCAGCGTTGTGGAGTCAGTCAATCAGCCCCAGCATTTT; CDR3 protein: CSVVESVNQPQHF
D gene: TRBD2; V gene: TRBV15; J gene: TRBJ2-3; clone size: .; CDR3 DNA: TGTGCCACCAGCAGAGTAGGGCTAGCGGGAGATACGCAGTATTTT; CDR3 protein: CATSRVGLAGDTQYF
D gene: TRBD1; V gene: TRBV5-3; J gene: TRBJ1-1; clone size: .; CDR3 DNA: TGTGCCAGAAGCCTAGGACAGGGGAGGACTGAAGCTTTCTTT; CDR3 protein: CARSLGQGRTEAFF